The rows below give T cell receptor beta chains drawn from one sample of a study of T cells in Graves' hyperthyroidism and ophthalmopathy. Using its own MiXCR run on the multiplex PCR reads, TCRdb lists one record per CDR3 protein. The repertoire holds fewer than 450,000 distinct CDR3 sequences, with approximately 18% as singletons. What was sequenced was blood. Receptors originate from a woman aged 25 to 45 with Graves' hyperthyroidism that later progressed to Graves' ophthalmopathy. CDR3s include the opening cysteine and the closing phenylalanine or tryptophan. The order of the fields is J gene, V gene, clone size, D gene, CDR3 protein, CDR3 DNA. The D gene is left open where the match is weak. A row's size may be missing; if present it is once, few, many or a size class.

j_call: TRBJ2-7
v_call: TRBV28
clone_size: many
d_call: .
cdr3_aa: CASSSRIKGGNYEQYF
cdr3_nt: TGTGCCAGCAGTTCCCGAATAAAGGGTGGCAACTACGAGCAGTACTTC

j_call: TRBJ1-5
v_call: TRBV19
clone_size: many
d_call: .
cdr3_aa: CASSITADSNQPQHF
cdr3_nt: TGTGCCAGTAGTATAACAGCCGATAGCAATCAGCCCCAGCATTTT

j_call: TRBJ1-3
v_call: TRBV11-2
clone_size: many
d_call: .
cdr3_aa: CASSSAPGDGNTIYF
cdr3_nt: TGTGCCAGCAGCTCTGCCCCAGGAGATGGAAACACCATATATTTT

j_call: TRBJ1-4
v_call: TRBV20-1
clone_size: few
d_call: .
cdr3_aa: CSAISLDSEKLFF
cdr3_nt: TGCAGTGCTATCAGTTTGGACTCTGAAAAACTGTTTTTT

j_call: TRBJ2-3
v_call: TRBV5-1
clone_size: few
d_call: .
cdr3_aa: CASGEGGTRDTQYF
cdr3_nt: TGCGCCAGCGGGGAAGGTGGGACAAGAGATACGCAGTATTTT

j_call: TRBJ2-3
v_call: TRBV7-9
clone_size: many
d_call: .
cdr3_aa: CASSSIYSTDTQYF
cdr3_nt: TGTGCCAGCAGTTCAATTTACTCCACAGATACGCAGTATTTT

j_call: TRBJ2-3
v_call: TRBV27
clone_size: many
d_call: .
cdr3_aa: CASSSLIGAWTDTQYF
cdr3_nt: TGTGCCAGCAGTTCCCTCATAGGGGCCTGGACAGATACGCAGTATTTT

j_call: TRBJ1-2
v_call: TRBV20-1
clone_size: few
d_call: .
cdr3_aa: CSAGPGVYTF
cdr3_nt: TGCAGTGCTGGGCCAGGCGTCTACACCTTC

j_call: TRBJ2-7
v_call: TRBV20-1
clone_size: many
d_call: TRBD2
cdr3_aa: CSARLAEYEQYF
cdr3_nt: TGCAGTGCTAGACTAGCGGAATACGAGCAGTACTTC

j_call: TRBJ2-7
v_call: TRBV11-2
clone_size: many
d_call: TRBD2
cdr3_aa: CASTAFSLAGLFFYEQYF
cdr3_nt: TGTGCCAGCACCGCGTTTTCACTAGCGGGTCTCTTTTTTTACGAGCAGTACTTC

j_call: TRBJ2-7
v_call: TRBV5-5
clone_size: .
d_call: TRBD2
cdr3_aa: CASSLTSGGYYEQYF
cdr3_nt: TGTGCCAGCAGCTTGACTAGCGGGGGATACTACGAGCAGTACTTC

j_call: TRBJ1-5
v_call: TRBV19
clone_size: few
d_call: .
cdr3_aa: CASSPRSRNNQPQHF
cdr3_nt: TGTGCCAGTAGCCCCAGGAGCAGGAACAATCAGCCCCAGCATTTT

j_call: TRBJ2-3
v_call: TRBV2
clone_size: many
d_call: TRBD2
cdr3_aa: CASSVGVMARGSTDTQYF
cdr3_nt: TGTGCCAGCAGTGTAGGGGTGATGGCGCGGGGGAGCACAGATACGCAGTATTTT

j_call: TRBJ2-3
v_call: TRBV9
clone_size: many
d_call: .
cdr3_aa: CASSVGRGSLTDTQYF
cdr3_nt: TGTGCCAGCAGCGTAGGGAGGGGTTCCCTCACAGATACGCAGTATTTT

j_call: TRBJ2-4
v_call: TRBV9
clone_size: few
d_call: TRBD1
cdr3_aa: CASSARDSLAKNIQYF
cdr3_nt: TGTGCCAGCAGCGCCCGGGACAGCCTAGCCAAAAACATTCAGTACTTC

j_call: TRBJ2-2
v_call: TRBV6-1
clone_size: many
d_call: .
cdr3_aa: CASRNTGELFF
cdr3_nt: TGTGCCAGTAGAAACACCGGGGAGCTGTTTTTT

j_call: TRBJ2-1
v_call: TRBV29-1
clone_size: many
d_call: TRBD2
cdr3_aa: CSVEGLADNEQFF
cdr3_nt: TGCAGCGTTGAAGGGCTAGCGGACAATGAGCAGTTCTTC

j_call: TRBJ2-2
v_call: TRBV2
clone_size: many
d_call: TRBD2
cdr3_aa: CASRATGTKNTGELFF
cdr3_nt: TGTGCCAGCAGAGCAACCGGGACTAAGAACACCGGGGAGCTGTTTTTT

j_call: TRBJ1-4
v_call: TRBV28
clone_size: many
d_call: .
cdr3_aa: CAVTNPGREKLFF
cdr3_nt: TGTGCTGTCACGAATCCGGGCAGGGAGAAACTGTTTTTT

j_call: TRBJ2-3
v_call: TRBV3-1
clone_size: many
d_call: .
cdr3_aa: CASSHTDTQYF
cdr3_nt: TGTGCCAGCAGCCACACAGATACGCAGTATTTT

j_call: TRBJ2-3
v_call: TRBV6-2/TRBV6-3
clone_size: few
d_call: TRBD2
cdr3_aa: CASRGRGVDTQYF
cdr3_nt: TGTGCCAGCAGGGGACGGGGGGTAGATACGCAGTATTTT

j_call: TRBJ1-4
v_call: TRBV6-5
clone_size: many
d_call: .
cdr3_aa: CASSYSGPTTNEKLFF
cdr3_nt: TGTGCCAGCAGTTACTCTGGGCCGACAACTAATGAAAAACTGTTTTTT

j_call: TRBJ2-5
v_call: TRBV5-1
clone_size: few
d_call: .
cdr3_aa: CASSLVSGETQYF
cdr3_nt: TGCGCCAGCAGCTTGGTTTCGGGAGAGACCCAGTACTTC

j_call: TRBJ2-2
v_call: TRBV6-1
clone_size: few
d_call: .
cdr3_aa: CGVRGTNTGELFF
cdr3_nt: TGTGGTGTTAGGGGGACGAACACCGGGGAGCTGTTTTTT

j_call: TRBJ2-5
v_call: TRBV29-1
clone_size: many
d_call: TRBD1
cdr3_aa: CSVEGGSGTGVQETQYF
cdr3_nt: TGCAGCGTTGAGGGGGGTTCCGGGACAGGGGTCCAAGAGACCCAGTACTTC

j_call: TRBJ2-1
v_call: TRBV10-2
clone_size: few
d_call: TRBD1
cdr3_aa: CASSPTDPQGARYNEQFF
cdr3_nt: TGCGCCAGCAGCCCAACAGACCCCCAGGGGGCACGCTACAATGAGCAGTTCTTC

j_call: TRBJ2-5
v_call: TRBV3-1
clone_size: .
d_call: TRBD2
cdr3_aa: CASSQDRVGLAGGQETQYF
cdr3_nt: TGTGCCAGCAGCCAAGATAGGGTCGGGCTAGCGGGAGGACAAGAGACCCAGTACTTC

j_call: TRBJ1-1
v_call: TRBV2
clone_size: many
d_call: .
cdr3_aa: CASRSQPGLFPNTEAFF
cdr3_nt: TGTGCCAGCAGGAGCCAACCGGGACTGTTCCCGAACACTGAAGCTTTCTTT

j_call: TRBJ2-3
v_call: TRBV4-1
clone_size: .
d_call: .
cdr3_aa: CASSGNTDTQYF
cdr3_nt: TGCGCCAGCAGCGGGAACACAGATACGCAGTATTTT

j_call: TRBJ2-1
v_call: TRBV12-3/TRBV12-4
clone_size: .
d_call: TRBD2
cdr3_aa: CASSPQRGTSGRGVNNEQFF
cdr3_nt: TGTGCCAGCAGCCCGCAGAGGGGGACTAGCGGGAGAGGGGTGAACAATGAGCAGTTCTTC

j_call: TRBJ2-1
v_call: TRBV2
clone_size: many
d_call: TRBD1
cdr3_aa: CASSAWTGHNEQFF
cdr3_nt: TGTGCCAGCAGTGCCTGGACAGGGCACAATGAGCAGTTCTTC